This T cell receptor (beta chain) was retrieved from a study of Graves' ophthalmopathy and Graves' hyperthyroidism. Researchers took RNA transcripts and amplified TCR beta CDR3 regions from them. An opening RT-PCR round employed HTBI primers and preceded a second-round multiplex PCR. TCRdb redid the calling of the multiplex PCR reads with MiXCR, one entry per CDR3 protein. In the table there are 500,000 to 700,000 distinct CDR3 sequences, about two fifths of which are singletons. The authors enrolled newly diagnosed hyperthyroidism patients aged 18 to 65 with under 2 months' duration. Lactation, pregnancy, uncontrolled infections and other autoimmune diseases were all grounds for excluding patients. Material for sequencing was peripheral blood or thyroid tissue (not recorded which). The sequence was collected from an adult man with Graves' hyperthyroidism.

The CDR3 here is CASSPGQENTGELFF. The CDR3 DNA reads TGTGCCAGCAGCCCCGGACAGGAAAACACCGGGGAGCTGTTTTTT. This chain links TRBV11-1 with TRBJ2-2; 7 bases line up with TRBD1. Germline CDR1 is SGHAT and CDR2 is FQDESV (reference sequence). With 5 bases clipped from V and 2 bases from J, the junction kept 5 bases outside the gene matches. This CDR3 is 15 amino acids long.